These T cell receptor beta chains were read from a single sample in a study of blood T cell repertoires in COVID-19. Sequencing was performed with immunoSEQ multiplex PCR; in TCRdb, only in-frame clones are kept and a portion is missing. The sample lists some 250,000 clones; over 80% were seen once. The sample taken for sequencing was peripheral blood. The origin of the receptors is a man in his forties with acute or convalescent COVID-19. Each CDR3 is given with its conserved first and last residue. Each record gives: J gene, D gene, V gene, clone size, CDR3 length, CDR3 protein, CDR3 DNA. D genes are given only for firm matches. Expanded clones are given a class, and other clones once, few, many or no size at all.

>TRBJ2-3|TRBD2|TRBV5-6|NA|16
CASSFLSGGGTDTQYF
TGTGCCAGCAGCTTTCTTTCGGGGGGGGGCACAGATACGCAGTATTTT
>TRBJ2-5|TRBD2|TRBV5-6|NA|16
CASSLVAGVDQETQYF
TGTGCCAGCAGCTTGGTCGCGGGAGTAGACCAAGAGACCCAGTACTTC
>TRBJ2-3|TRBD2|TRBV7-3|once|15
CASSTIAGTTDTQYF
TGTGCCAGCAGCACCATAGCGGGGACCACAGATACGCAGTATTTT
>TRBJ2-3|NA|TRBV20-1|NA|11
CSAAGIDTQYF
TGCAGTGCTGCCGGTATCGATACGCAGTATTTT
>TRBJ2-3|TRBD1|TRBV18|NA|19
CASSPQAPTGGYSTDTQYF
TGTGCCAGCTCACCCCAAGCCCCAACAGGGGGGTATAGCACAGATACGCAGTATTTT
>TRBJ1-1|TRBD1|TRBV7-2|NA|15
CASSFRTGAATEAFF
TGTGCCAGCAGCTTCCGGACAGGGGCGGCCACTGAAGCTTTCTTT
>TRBJ1-1|NA|TRBV3-1/TRBV3-2|NA|11
CASSQGREAFF
TGTGCCAGCAGCCAAGGTAGAGAAGCTTTCTTT
>TRBJ1-2|NA|TRBV5-4|NA|14
CASSLVDLPYGYTF
TGTGCCAGCAGCTTGGTAGATTTACCTTATGGCTACACCTTC
>TRBJ2-7|TRBD2|TRBV13|NA|15
CASRSSGRAWYEQYF
TGTGCCAGCAGATCCAGCGGGAGGGCCTGGTACGAGCAGTACTTC
>TRBJ2-6|NA|TRBV5-1|NA|14
CASSRGSGANVLTF
TGCGCCAGCAGCAGGGGTTCTGGGGCCAACGTCCTGACTTTC
>TRBJ1-1|TRBD1|TRBV7-9|NA|13
CASSFSRDSEAFF
TGTGCCAGCAGCTTCAGCCGGGACAGTGAAGCTTTCTTT
>TRBJ2-1|TRBD2|TRBV11-3|few|15
CASSLGGLAANEQFF
TGTGCCAGCAGCTTAGGGGGACTAGCGGCGAATGAGCAGTTCTTC
>TRBJ2-7|TRBD2|TRBV2|NA|16
CASSDWTSGRSYEQYF
TGTGCCAGCAGTGATTGGACTAGCGGGAGATCCTACGAGCAGTACTTC
>TRBJ2-5|TRBD2|TRBV24-1|NA|13
CATAGGSQETQYF
TGTGCCACGGCGGGAGGGTCTCAAGAGACCCAGTACTTC
>TRBJ1-3|NA|TRBV19|NA|16
CASSIDREEEGNTIYF
TGTGCCAGTAGTATAGATCGCGAGGAGGAGGGAAACACCATATATTTT
>TRBJ2-1|TRBD2|TRBV3-1/TRBV3-2|NA|15
CASSPSGGVGNEQFF
TGTGCCAGCAGTCCTAGCGGTGGGGTGGGAAATGAGCAGTTCTTC
>TRBJ1-2|TRBD1|TRBV7-9|once|14
CASRLRDSNYGYTF
TGTGCCAGCAGACTCCGGGACAGTAACTATGGCTACACCTTC